Below, 18 T cell receptor beta chains from the same sample are listed, as sequenced in a study of cytomegalovirus exposure and HLA in healthy donors. In the PCR, 60 Vbeta and 13 Jbeta primers were used. Using immunoSEQ multiplex PCR, the repertoire was profiled, and TCRdb retains in-frame clones only, with some absent. The top ten hold about 1.1% of the sample, which has fewer than 200,000 clones, approximately 86% seen once. The sample was PBMCs. The receptors here all came from a boy aged 2 to 10 in good health and CMV-seronegative.

The chain recombines TRBV7-8 with TRBJ2-1, with 9 bases that match TRBD2. The CDR3 runs 16 residues. Looked up from germline, CDR1 is SGHVS and CDR2 is FQNEAQ. Trimming cost V 7 bases and J 9 bases; bases outside gene matches: 16. CDR3 sequence: CASIFSSAGGEAEQFF. CDR3 in DNA: TGTGCCAGCATCTTTTCAAGCGCGGGAGGGGAGGCTGAGCAGTTCTTC.

V gene TRBV10-2 combines with J gene TRBJ1-5; D is ambiguous. The CDR3 length is 15 residues. CDR1 is WSHSY and CDR2 is SAAADI in the germline V gene. Trimming stripped 0 bases from V and 7 bases from J, with 13 bases between. The CDR3 sequence is CASSESSGSGQPQHF. CDR3 in DNA: TGCGCCAGCAGTGAGTCATCGGGGTCGGGGCAGCCCCAGCATTTT.

J is TRBJ2-5 and V is TRBV27; the D gene is possibly TRBD2 (6 bases). There are 19 residues in the CDR3. The V end was cut by 9 bases, the J end by 4 bases, with 33 bases between. Germline assignment: CDR1 MNHEY and CDR2 SMNVEV (reference sequence). In DNA, the CDR3 is TGTGCCAGTTCCGAACATGGCCGCCTTTTCACTAGCTCGGGAGAGACCCAGTACTTC. Its translation is CASSEHGRLFTSSGETQYF.

This chain connects TRBV4-2 to TRBJ1-1, with D possibly being TRBD1 (6 bases). The ends were cut back, 3 bases at V and 1 base at J, with 18 bases in the middle. CDR1 is LGHNA, CDR2 YNFKEQ, per germline. The CDR3 consists of 17 residues. CDR3: CASSQGPGQNWNTEAFF. In nucleotides, the CDR3 is TGTGCCAGCAGCCAGGGCCCCGGACAGAATTGGAACACTGAAGCTTTCTTT.

The chain links TRBV27 to TRBJ2-3; D is ambiguous. CDR1 is MNHEY and CDR2 is SMNVEV in the germline V gene (reference sequence). This CDR3 comprises 14 residues. With 5 bases removed from V and 4 bases from J, the gap between germline ends came to 13 bases. CDR3 sequence reads: CASSLDLLADTQYF. The CDR3 DNA is TGTGCCAGCAGTCTTGACTTACTGGCAGATACGCAGTATTTT.

CDR3 nucleotide sequence: TGTGCCAGTAGCGCAGGACAGGGTAACAATCAGCCCCAGCATTTT. Protein: CASSAGQGNNQPQHF. J is TRBJ1-5 and V is TRBV19, with 8 bases matching TRBD1. This CDR3 region has 15 residues. V was clipped by 6 bases and J by 3 bases; unmatched bases: 7. The V gene's germline CDR1 is LNHDA and CDR2 SQIVND (reference sequence).

The chain recombines TRBV7-2 with TRBJ2-7; 11 bases align to TRBD2. V lost 5 bases to trimming and J lost 4 bases; unmatched junction nucleotides: 10. Germline CDR1 SGHTA, CDR2 FQGNSA. This CDR3 region has 16 residues. CDR3 loop: CASSRGTSGDYYEQYF. The CDR3 region has the DNA TGTGCCAGCAGCCGCGGGACTAGCGGTGACTATTACGAGCAGTACTTC.

The chain joins TRBV4-1 to TRBJ1-2; 7 nucleotides agree with TRBD1. Germline-derived CDR1 and CDR2 are MGHRA and YSYEKL. This CDR3 is 16 amino acids long. V shed 3 bases, J shed 4 bases, and the junction held 11 bases outside the gene matches. CDR3 sequence reads: CASSHLGTVKAYGYTF. The CDR3 nucleotides are TGCGCCAGCAGCCACCTCGGGACAGTAAAGGCCTATGGCTACACCTTC.

The V call is TRBV5-1, the J call TRBJ2-1; TRBD1 agrees at 7 bases. The length of the CDR3 is 14 residues. J was trimmed by 10 bases and V by 2 bases; bases with no gene match: 9. Looked up from germline, CDR1 is SGHRS and CDR2 is YFSETQ. CDR3 in amino acids: CASSFHPDRAEQFF. The DNA of the CDR3 is TGCGCCAGCAGCTTCCACCCCGACAGGGCCGAGCAGTTCTTC.

This clone came up a few times. The chain has TRBV5-1 and TRBJ1-3, with D unresolved. Per germline, CDR1 SGHRS and CDR2 YFSETQ. V lost 5 bases, J lost 2 bases, and 8 bases lay in between. The CDR3 is 13 amino acids. CDR3 region: CASRLSAGNTIYF. The CDR3 DNA reads TGCGCCAGCAGGTTGTCGGCTGGAAACACCATATATTTT. Variable domain in full (rest from reference TRBV5-1 and TRBJ1-3): KAGVTQTPRYLIKTRGQQVTLSCSPISGHRSVSWYQQTPGQGLQFLFEYFSETQRNKGNFPGRFSGRQFSNSRSEMNVSTLELGDSALYLCASRLSAGNTIYFGEGSWLTVV.

The rearrangement uses TRBV25-1 and TRBJ1-1; 8 bases align to TRBD1. The CDR3 has 14 residues. After removal of 2 bases from V and 3 bases from J, the junction contained 2 bases not matched to a gene. The V gene's germline CDR1 is MGHDK and CDR2 SYGVNS. The CDR3 is CASSEGQGYTEAFF. The CDR3 DNA follows: TGTGCCAGCAGTGAAGGACAGGGATACACTGAAGCTTTCTTT.

This rearrangement joins TRBV27 to TRBJ1-1; maybe TRBD1 (5 bases). This CDR3 is built from 15 residues. Germline CDR1 MNHEY, CDR2 SMNVEV (reference sequence). V dropped 0 bases and J dropped 5 bases, with 13 bases sitting between them. The CDR3 loop reads CASSLSYRSVTEAFF. The CDR3 DNA reads TGTGCCAGCAGTTTATCGTACAGGTCGGTAACTGAAGCTTTCTTT.

This clone was observed once. The gene calls are TRBV10-3 and TRBJ2-7; no reliable D call. Germline V lookup: CDR1 ENHRY, CDR2 SYGVKD. This CDR3 contains 15 residues. V was shortened by 0 bases and J by 1 base, with 10 bases between the two germline ends. This chain's CDR3 is CAISESISLSYEQYF. The CDR3 coding sequence is TGTGCCATCAGTGAGTCGATAAGCCTTTCCTACGAGCAGTACTTC.

V and J are TRBV30 and TRBJ1-2; TRBD1 aligns across 9 bases. The germline V gene encodes CDR1 GTSNPN and CDR2 SVGIG (reference sequence). With 5 bases clipped from V and 4 bases from J, the junction kept 8 bases outside the gene matches. The CDR3 is 14 residues long. CDR3 protein: CAWAVGTGSYGYTF. The CDR3 region has the DNA TGTGCCTGGGCAGTGGGGACAGGGAGCTATGGCTACACCTTC. The whole variable domain, filled in from reference TRBV30 and TRBJ1-2, reads SQTIHQWPATLVQPVGSPLSLECTVEGTSNPNLYWYRQAAGRGLQLLFYSVGIGQISSEVPQNLSASRPQDRQFILSSKKLLLSDSGFYLCAWAVGTGSYGYTFGSGTRLTVV.

This rearrangement joins TRBV5-1 to TRBJ1-1, with 9 positions matching TRBD1. The CDR3 covers 15 residues. V dropped 4 bases and J dropped 5; count of bases not matched to a gene: 9. From germline, CDR1 is SGHRS and CDR2 YFSETQ. The CDR3 region has the DNA TGCGCCAGCAGCCGTGAGGGACAGGGAGTAACTGAAGCTTTCTTT. This encodes CASSREGQGVTEAFF.

This clone was counted a few times. The genes are TRBV2 and TRBJ2-1; 8 bases are shared with TRBD1. The CDR3 is 15 residues long. Losses at the gene ends were 5 bases for V and 6 bases for J; bases not matched to a gene: 9. Germline-derived CDR1 and CDR2 are SNHLY and FYNNEI. The CDR3 protein is CASSFGQGGINEQFF. CDR3 bases: TGTGCCAGCAGTTTCGGACAGGGAGGTATCAATGAGCAGTTCTTC. Filled out from reference TRBV2 and TRBJ2-1, the complete variable domain reads EPEVTQTPSHQVTQMGQEVILRCVPISNHLYFYWYRQILGQKVEFLVSFYNNEISEKSEIFDDQFSVERPDGSNFTLKIRSTKLEDSAMYFCASSFGQGGINEQFFGPGTRLTVL.

J is TRBJ2-1 and V is TRBV27, with TRBD2 matching 8 bases. CDR1 and CDR2 from the germline V gene are MNHEY and SMNVEV (reference sequence). The length of the CDR3 is 15 residues. J was trimmed by 0 bases and V by 6 bases; bases with no gene match: 4. The CDR3 protein is CASSLAGSSYNEQFF. DNA for the CDR3: TGTGCCAGCAGCCTAGCGGGTAGCTCCTACAATGAGCAGTTCTTC.

With respect to this clone: Compared with germline, one end of the junction differs, possibly owing to a read error. This sequence joins TRBV2 and TRBJ2-3, with TRBD1 matching 8 bases. Per germline, CDR1 SNHLY and CDR2 FYNNEI. This CDR3 region has 17 residues. The DNA of the CDR3 is TGTGCCAGCAGTGATGCGGCAGGGGGCGACCTGCGAGATACGCGGTATTTT. This sequence encodes CASSDAAGGDLRDTRYF.